Below, 26 T cell receptor beta chains from the same sample are listed, as sequenced in a study of T cells in localized non-small cell lung cancer. Repertoires were generated with immunoSEQ multiplex PCR, while TCRdb's copy carries only in-frame clones and drops some. The sample holds some 1,300 clones, roughly a fifth seen once. Specimen: normal lung tissue next to the tumor, collected before any cancer treatment. These receptors came from a male donor aged 60 or over with stage III squamous cell lung carcinoma.

In its sample, this clone was seen a few times. The rearrangement joins TRBV10-1 to TRBJ1-1, with a possible D match to TRBD1 (5 bases). This CDR3 is 14 amino acids long. V was clipped by 5 bases and J by 1 base, with 11 bases between them. Germline V lookup: CDR1 WNHNN, CDR2 SYGVQD (reference sequence). In DNA, the CDR3 is TGCGCCAGCAGTCCAGGGTATGCGAACACTGAAGCTTTCTTT. Protein sequence: CASSPGYANTEAFF.

This clone was seen only a few times. This chain connects TRBV11-3 to TRBJ2-3; 11 bases agree with TRBD2. This CDR3 is built from 16 residues. Germline V CDR1 and CDR2: SGHNT, YENEEA. Germline trimming cut 5 bases from V and 1 base from J; bases unmatched to any gene: 5. The CDR3 region is CASSPTTSGGTDTQYF. The CDR3 nucleotides are TGTGCCAGCAGCCCAACGACTAGCGGGGGCACAGATACGCAGTATTTT.

The chain recombines TRBV11-3 with TRBJ2-5; D may match TRBD1 or TRBD2 (6 bases each). V dropped 3 bases and J dropped 1 base, with 15 bases sitting between them. CDR1 is SGHNT and CDR2 is YENEEA in the germline V gene. The CDR3 covers 16 residues. CDR3 DNA: TGTGCCAGCAGCTTGGCGGTCAGGGGAGGCCAAGAGACCCAGTACTTC. Translating it yields CASSLAVRGGQETQYF. Full variable domain (outside the CDR3, taken from reference TRBV11-3 and TRBJ2-5): EAGVVQSPRYKIIEKKQPVAFWCNPISGHNTLYWYLQNLGQGPELLIRYENEEAVDDSQLPKDRFSAERLKGVDSTLKIQPAELGDSAVYLCASSLAVRGGQETQYFGPGTRLLVL.

The chain uses TRBV18 and TRBJ2-2, with D unresolved. Trimming took off 3 bases at V and 3 bases at J, with 8 bases between the two ends. This CDR3 has 14 residues. Per the germline V gene, CDR1 is KGHSH and CDR2 is LQKENI. In nucleotides, the CDR3 is TGTGCCAGCTCACCCGTACAGCACACCGGGGAGCTGTTTTTT. It codes for CASSPVQHTGELFF.

This rearrangement joins TRBV18 to TRBJ1-1, with D unresolved. CDR1 is KGHSH and CDR2 is LQKENI in the germline V gene. The CDR3 is 14 residues long. Between the trimmed V and J ends, which lost 3 bases and 0 bases, there was a span of 8 bases. DNA of the CDR3: TGTGCCAGCTCACCGGCTCGACTGAACACTGAAGCTTTCTTT. This codes for CASSPARLNTEAFF. The full variable domain, completed using reference TRBV18 and TRBJ1-1, is NAGVMQNPRHLVRRRGQEARLRCSPMKGHSHVYWYRQLPEEGLKFMVYLQKENIIDESGMPKERFSAEFPKEGPSILRIQQVVRGDSAAYFCASSPARLNTEAFFGQGTRLTVV.

The genes are TRBV12-5 and TRBJ1-5; 7 bases align to TRBD1. From germline, CDR1 is LGHNT and CDR2 FRNRAP. There are 16 residues in the CDR3. V shed 2 bases and J 2 bases; nucleotides not matched to a gene: 6. CDR3 coding DNA: TGTGCTAGTGGTTTGCTGACAGGGTCGGGCAATCAGCCCCAGCATTTT. Its translation is CASGLLTGSGNQPQHF.

In its sample, this clone was seen a few times. Here the CDR3 DNA reads TGCAGCGTGACAGGCGTTAATGAAAAACTGTTTTTT. It is translated as CSVTGVNEKLFF. The V and J genes are TRBV29-1 and TRBJ1-4; possible D gene TRBD1, 6 bases. Germline V gene sequence: CDR1 SQVTM, CDR2 ANQGSEA. The CDR3 is 12 amino acids. V dropped 6 bases and J dropped 4 bases, with 9 bases sitting between them.

This clone was counted a few times. This sequence joins TRBV11-3 and TRBJ2-1; TRBD2 aligns across 12 bases. This CDR3 is 17 amino acids long. J lost 4 bases, V lost 1 base, and 5 bases had no gene match. Germline V gene lookup returns CDR1 SGHNT and CDR2 YENEEA. CDR3 residues: CASSLGSSGGAYNEQFF. CDR3 DNA: TGTGCCAGCAGCTTAGGGTCTAGCGGGGGGGCTTACAATGAGCAGTTCTTC.

This clone was observed a few times. V and J are TRBV11-3 and TRBJ2-3; 11 bases align to TRBD2. The CDR3 spans 16 residues. Losses at the gene ends were 3 bases for V and 3 bases for J; bases not matched to a gene: 5. CDR1 is SGHNT and CDR2 is YENEEA in the germline V gene. CDR3 loop: CASSFSGGAGTDTQYF. DNA for the CDR3: TGTGCCAGCAGCTTTAGCGGGGGGGCCGGGACAGATACGCAGTATTTT.

By its share, this clone is medium-sized. This chain connects TRBV6-8 to TRBJ1-2; TRBD1 might be the D (5 bases). Trimming removed 6 bases at V and 4 bases at J, with 18 bases between. Germline V CDR1 and CDR2: MNHGY, SAAAGT. CDR3 length: 15 amino acids. CDR3 nucleotides: TGTGCCAGCAGCTTTCTTCCTGACAGCTCCTATGGCTACACCTTC. Translated, it gives CASSFLPDSSYGYTF.

The chain employs TRBV30 and TRBJ2-1, with 10 nucleotides matching TRBD2. Trimming removed 1 base from V and 8 bases from J; junction bases left unmatched: 8. The CDR3 spans 15 residues. The germline gives CDR1 GTSNPN, CDR2 SVGIG (reference sequence). CDR3 coding DNA: TGTGCCTGGAGTGGACCCGGGACTAGCGTCGATGAGCAGTTCTTC. It is translated as CAWSGPGTSVDEQFF.

Only a few counts were recorded for this clone. The rearrangement links TRBV6-8 to TRBJ1-5; weak D call: TRBD1 (5 bases). Germline loops: CDR1 MNHGY, CDR2 SAAAGT. Trimming took off 0 bases at V and 2 bases at J, with 8 bases between the two ends. This CDR3 contains 15 residues. The CDR3 DNA sequence: TGTGCCAGCAGTTACTCGTCGGGGGGCAATCAGCCCCAGCATTTT. This codes for CASSYSSGGNQPQHF.

V usage is TRBV11-3 and J usage is TRBJ2-3; a possible D gene is TRBD2 (5 bases). The CDR3 covers 14 residues. V was trimmed by 1 base and J by 0 bases, leaving 5 bases between them. Germline assignment: CDR1 SGHNT and CDR2 YENEEA. The CDR3, as DNA: TGTGCCAGCAGCTTAGGGACTAGCACAGATACGCAGTATTTT. Protein sequence: CASSLGTSTDTQYF.

This clone was found a few times. The chain recombines TRBV10-2 with TRBJ1-3, with D uncertain. Germline CDR1 WSHSY, CDR2 SAAADI. The germline V and J ends were trimmed by 6 bases and 0 bases, with 18 bases remaining between them. CDR3 length equals 17 residues. CDR3 amino acids: CASRTTGQPGSGNTIYF. The DNA for the CDR3 is TGCGCCAGCAGGACAACCGGGCAGCCAGGCTCTGGAAACACCATATATTTT.

CDR3 in amino acids: CATSRRRSTDTQYF. DNA for the CDR3: TGTGCCACCAGCCGACGACGGAGCACAGATACGCAGTATTTT. The chain is built from TRBV15 and TRBJ2-3, with D unclear. Per germline, CDR1 LNHNV and CDR2 YYDKDF (reference sequence). V was cut by 5 bases and J by 0 bases, with 9 bases left in between. The CDR3 totals 14 residues.

The CDR3 coding sequence is TGTGCCAGCAGCCAACAGCGTTGGGAGACCCAGTACTTC. Protein product: CASSQQRWETQYF. The chain recombines TRBV14 with TRBJ2-5, with D unclear. CDR1 is SGHDN and CDR2 is FVKESK in the germline V gene. The V end lost 2 bases, the J end lost 5 bases, and 9 bases lay between the germline ends. The CDR3 runs 13 residues.

Relative to its sample, this clone is medium-sized. V is TRBV4-1 and J is TRBJ2-7, with D perhaps TRBD1 (6 bases). CDR3 size: 17 residues. Germline V CDR1 and CDR2: MGHRA, YSYEKL. V lost 1 base and J lost 1, with 17 bases in between. The CDR3 protein is CASSQVSRDKRSYEQYF. The CDR3 DNA reads TGCGCCAGCAGCCAAGTTTCTCGGGACAAACGATCCTACGAGCAGTACTTC.

This clone is medium-sized in the sample. The chain has TRBV6-8 and TRBJ2-3; tentatively, D is TRBD1 or TRBD2 (5 bases each). This CDR3 is built from 14 residues. The germline V and J ends were trimmed by 6 bases and 2 bases, with 12 bases remaining between them. Per the germline V gene, CDR1 is MNHGY and CDR2 is SAAAGT. CDR3 bases: TGTGCCAGCAGCCGGGACCGCAACACAGATACGCAGTATTTT. Amino acids: CASSRDRNTDTQYF.

This clone has just a few counts. This chain uses TRBV30 with TRBJ1-2; D gene uncertain. Germline V CDR1 and CDR2: GTSNPN, SVGIG (reference sequence). The CDR3 contains 14 residues. V lost 4 bases to trimming and J lost 4 bases, with 16 bases between them. CDR3 in DNA: TGTGCCTGGACTTTGACGGGTGGACCCTATGGCTACACCTTC. As protein: CAWTLTGGPYGYTF.

V and J are TRBV25-1 and TRBJ2-5; unclear D gene. V dropped 3 bases and J dropped 5 bases, with 13 bases sitting between them. In germline, CDR1 is MGHDK, CDR2 SYGVNS. This CDR3 region has 14 residues. The CDR3 spells CASSDITTWETQYF. The CDR3 DNA follows: TGTGCCAGCAGTGACATTACGACCTGGGAGACCCAGTACTTC.

The V call is TRBV11-3, the J call TRBJ2-3, with 8 bases identical to TRBD2. The junction had 4 bases not matched to a gene; V was cut back by 5 bases and J by 0 bases. The CDR3 runs to 15 residues. CDR1 is SGHNT, CDR2 YENEEA, per germline. The CDR3 region has the DNA TGTGCCAGCAGCGCGGGGGGCCTCAGCACAGATACGCAGTATTTT. Its protein is CASSAGGLSTDTQYF.

V is TRBV4-1 and J is TRBJ1-2; 10 bases map to TRBD1. With 5 bases clipped from V and 7 bases from J, the junction kept 13 bases outside the gene matches. Germline values: CDR1 MGHRA, CDR2 YSYEKL. CDR3 length: 16 residues. The CDR3: CASSFPGGGQGSGYTF. The CDR3 DNA reads as TGCGCCAGCAGCTTCCCTGGTGGGGGACAGGGGAGTGGCTACACCTTC.

This chain joins TRBV11-3 and TRBJ2-7, with 7 nucleotides matching TRBD2. CDR3 size: 15 residues. With 1 base clipped from V and 4 bases from J, the junction kept 7 bases outside the gene matches. CDR1 is SGHNT, CDR2 YENEEA, per germline. The CDR3 here is CASSLGPGLQYEQYF. Here the CDR3 DNA reads TGTGCCAGCAGCTTAGGACCGGGACTACAATACGAGCAGTACTTC.

This chain links TRBV11-3 with TRBJ2-7, with TRBD1 matching 11 bases. The V gene end was trimmed by 5 bases and the J gene end by 4 bases; junction bases not matched to a gene: 7. The CDR3 runs 15 residues. Germline V gives CDR1 SGHNT, CDR2 YENEEA. The CDR3 DNA reads TGTGCCAGCAGCCCAGGGACAGGGGGGTATTACGAGCAGTACGTC. As protein: CASSPGTGGYYEQYV.

The chain uses TRBV29-1 and TRBJ1-2; D is uncertain. The V gene's germline CDR1 is SQVTM and CDR2 ANQGSEA. The CDR3 extends over 14 amino acids. Deletions cut 1 base from V and 4 bases from J, with 13 bases between. CDR3: CSVEGPGELYGYTF. The CDR3 coding sequence is TGCAGCGTTGAAGGCCCGGGAGAGCTCTATGGCTACACCTTC.

The chain uses TRBV6-8 and TRBJ2-1; TRBD1 matches at 9 bases. V lost 5 bases to trimming and J lost 5 bases; unmatched junction nucleotides: 10. Germline lookup yields CDR1 MNHGY and CDR2 SAAAGT. The CDR3 has 16 amino acids. CDR3: CASSPLTGGGNNEQFF. In DNA form, the CDR3 reads TGTGCCAGCAGTCCCTTGACAGGGGGAGGAAACAATGAGCAGTTCTTC.